Below, one T cell receptor (beta chain) is given with its context. Its antigen is as yet unknown. Other DNA sequences within the sample encode an identical CDR3. The data were taken from a study of shared clonotypes between healthy human individuals. Study summary: Each donor contributed plates that comprised three CD4 naive, three CD4 memory, two CD8 naive and one CD8 memory.

Study conclusions and caveats: Lower generation probabilities were found for non-shared clonotypes than for those shared by all four donors. Clonotype sharing among the donors was expected to vary with sequencing depth.

The V and J ends lost 0 bases and 0 bases respectively, with 7 bases between them. Per germline, CDR1 SGHDT and CDR2 YYEEEE. This CDR3 comprises 15 residues. In the study's own analysis: Without quality scores, immunoSEQ junctional reads could not be filtered like full-length reads. Generated by immunoSEQ multiplex PCR, the TCRdb table keeps only in-frame clones and is missing some. D and trimming come from the DNA, and the V and J calls and clone size come from that table. The sample shows approximately 2.1 million clones, 80% to 95% of them seen only once. The sequence came from a man between 18 and 35 years old in good health. Some clones in this sample may be carry-over from other donors' samples. The rearrangement joins TRBV5-6 to TRBJ2-1; D gene ambiguous. Source material: naive CD4+ T cells from PBMCs. Subset specified: CD45RA+ positively selected. The CDR3 bases are TGTGCCAGCAGCTTGGGTAGAAGCTCCTACAATGAGCAGTTCTTC. Translated: CASSLGRSSYNEQFF.